These T cell receptor beta chains were read from a single sample in a study of technical replicates of blood from a handful of donors. Generated by immunoSEQ multiplex PCR, the TCRdb table keeps only in-frame clones and is missing some. Of roughly 68,000 clones in the sample, roughly 86% were seen once. The sample taken for sequencing was PBMCs. These receptors originate from a human donor in good health. Some clones in this sample may be carry-over from other donors' samples. Each CDR3 is given with its conserved first and last residue. Fields, in order: CDR3 protein, CDR3 DNA, clone size, D gene, V gene, J gene. D genes are given only for firm matches. Rows may omit the clone size; those that give it use once, few, many or a size class.

CASSMNRVEQYF	TGTGCCAGTAGTATGAACAGGGTCGAGCAGTACTTC	.	.	TRBV19	TRBJ2-7
CASSLDQGRGQPQHF	TGTGCCAGCAGCTTAGACCAGGGTAGGGGTCAGCCCCAGCATTTT	once	.	TRBV7-2	TRBJ1-5
CASRDSLSSGNTIYF	TGTGCCAGCAGGGACAGTCTTAGCTCTGGAAACACCATATATTTT	few	.	TRBV6-5	TRBJ1-3
CSGRGRGRAGETQYF	TGCAGCGGACGGGGTCGCGGGAGGGCCGGGGAGACCCAGTACTTC	.	TRBD2	TRBV29-1	TRBJ2-5
CASRRTAQVYEQYF	TGTGCCAGTAGGAGGACAGCCCAGGTCTACGAGCAGTACTTC	.	.	TRBV19	TRBJ2-7
CAISGTASAYEQYF	TGTGCCATCTCAGGGACAGCCTCAGCCTACGAGCAGTACTTC	.	TRBD1	TRBV6-1	TRBJ2-7
CASSPSSNYGYTF	TGTGCCAGCAGTCCCTCCTCTAACTATGGCTACACCTTC	.	.	TRBV6-1	TRBJ1-2
CASSPLAYLNQPQHF	TGTGCCAGTAGTCCCCTAGCATACCTCAATCAGCCCCAGCATTTT	.	.	TRBV19	TRBJ1-5
CASSWTLGRTYSNQPQHF	TGTGCCAGCAGCTGGACCCTTGGCAGGACTTATAGCAATCAGCCCCAGCATTTT	.	.	TRBV5-6	TRBJ1-5
CASSQSRDLEETQYF	TGTGCCAGCAGCCAGAGCCGGGACTTAGAAGAGACCCAGTACTTC	.	.	TRBV4-2	TRBJ2-5
CASGGEANTEAFF	TGCGCCAGCGGAGGGGAGGCGAACACTGAAGCTTTCTTT	.	.	TRBV5-1	TRBJ1-1
CASRQDTYEQYF	TGTGCCAGCAGGCAGGACACCTACGAGCAGTACTTC	.	.	TRBV2	TRBJ2-7
CASSNRGSETQYF	TGTGCCAGCTCCAACAGGGGATCAGAGACCCAGTACTTC	.	TRBD1	TRBV18	TRBJ2-5
CASSLRGTNEKLFF	TGCGCCAGCAGCTTGAGGGGGACTAATGAAAAACTGTTTTTT	.	.	TRBV5-1	TRBJ1-4
CAWSESRGYEQYF	TGTGCCTGGAGTGAGTCGCGTGGCTACGAGCAGTACTTC	.	.	TRBV30	TRBJ2-7
CASSLGEAGANVLTF	TGCGCCAGCAGCTTGGGAGAAGCTGGGGCCAACGTCCTGACTTTC	.	.	TRBV5-1	TRBJ2-6
CASSPDGGYEQYF	TGTGCCAGCAGCCCGGACGGAGGCTACGAGCAGTACTTC	.	.	TRBV7-6	TRBJ2-7
CSATSGGNYEQYF	TGCAGCGCGACTAGCGGGGGAAACTACGAGCAGTACTTC	.	TRBD2	TRBV29-1	TRBJ2-7
CASSLDPGSPNTEAFF	TGCGCCAGCAGCTTGGATCCAGGTTCCCCGAACACTGAAGCTTTCTTT	few	.	TRBV5-1	TRBJ1-1
CASSQELLGGPYQETQYF	TGTGCCAGCAGCCAAGAATTATTGGGGGGGCCGTACCAAGAGACCCAGTACTTC	.	.	TRBV4-2	TRBJ2-5